Sequencing of this T cell receptor (beta chain) was carried out in a study of vaccination effects on CD4 cells after COVID-19. Study-wide background: Post-vaccine draws lagged the second dose by a median of 72 days.

Of note for this clone: Its specificity is not known.

Ahead of sequencing, the ViraFEST assay grew antigen-specific CD4+ T cells using viral peptide pools. Once cultured for roughly nine days, the cells underwent separation to obtain CD4+ T cells. Vaccine administered to participants consisted of two doses of either BNT162b2 or mRNA-1273. The vaccine recipients had no prior SARS-CoV-2 infection, with negative nucleocapsid antibodies. A density of roughly 2 million PBMC per well was used; these cells were cultured with 10 IU/ml IL-2 and roughly 9.2 ug/ml peptides. Cultures received IL-2 medium that replaced half the medium on days 3 and 7. Data came from immunoSEQ multiplex PCR; TCRdb stores just in-frame clones and leaves some out. The table has around 69,000 clones, 74% seen once; the top ten hold about 1.6%. This receptor was taken from a human donor who received a COVID-19 vaccine. The specimen comprised CD4+ T cells from PBMCs cultured with HCoV-229E spike peptides, sampled after COVID-19 vaccination.

As DNA, the CDR3 is TGTGCCAGTAGTATAGGGGGGACAGGGTTCACCGGGGAGCTGTTTTTT. The encoded protein is CASSIGGTGFTGELFF. The genes are TRBV19 and TRBJ2-2; 9 bases fit TRBD1. Germline V gene lookup returns CDR1 LNHDA and CDR2 SQIVND (reference sequence). After removal of 1 base from V and 4 bases from J, the junction contained 4 bases not matched to a gene. This CDR3 spans 16 amino acids.